The text below deals with one TCR beta chain. In the original processing: Researchers report that nucleated cell counts were estimated from reference gene primer amplification. Measured with immunoSEQ multiplex PCR; TCRdb has only the in-frame clones, and not every one. Clonal size and the V and J genes are those of that table, whereas D and trimming came from the DNA. Of 350,000 to 550,000 clones listed, roughly 90% are singletons. This entry is derived from a study of blood T cell repertoires in COVID-19. Across the study: Spain, Italy and the United States supplied samples that represented acute and convalescent COVID-19. PBMCs, B-cell-depleted T cells, or T cells provided the cDNA or gDNA that made up the material.

This TCR was sampled from a woman aged 30 to 39 with acute or convalescent COVID-19. The sequenced material came from peripheral blood.

The CDR3 DNA sequence: TGCGCCAGCAGCTTGGACGGGACAGCGGCCTACGAGCAGTACTTC. This translates into CASSLDGTAAYEQYF. This chain joins TRBV5-1 and TRBJ2-7, with 7 positions matching TRBD1. This CDR3 region has 15 residues. CDR1 SGHRS and CDR2 YFSETQ come from the germline V gene. The J segment lost 2 bases and the V segment lost 0 bases, leaving 5 bases of the junction unmatched.